What follows are 28 T cell receptor beta chains derived from one specimen sequenced in a study of human T cells and chemical hapten exposure. Time point meaning: patch test 2, 6 weeks after DPC sensitization. Noted treatment: therapeutic diphenylcyclopropenone sensitization with weekly scalp DPC. TCRdb recomputed calls from the RACE reads with MiXCR, one row per CDR3 protein. The table includes 75,000 to 100,000 distinct CDR3 sequences, around 9.3% detected once. The sequenced sample was whole blood, obtained in connection with sensitization to the hapten diphenylcyclopropenone (DPC). Source of these receptors: a woman between 40 and 50 years old with alopecia areata. Some clones in this sample may be carry-over from other donors' samples.

This chain uses TRBV20-1 with TRBJ1-2; 12 positions agree with TRBD1. The CDR3 covers 17 residues. From germline, CDR1 is DFQATT and CDR2 SNEGSKA (reference sequence). J gave up 4 bases and V 1 base, and 10 bases lay outside the gene matches. The CDR3 is CSARGRDRGRGVYGYTF. The CDR3 DNA is TGCAGTGCTAGAGGCCGGGACAGGGGGCGAGGTGTCTATGGCTACACCTTC.

This clonotype has a count of ten or more. The chain recombines TRBV12-3 or TRBV12-4 with TRBJ2-5; 8 bases agree with TRBD1. The ends lost 6 bases at V and 4 bases at J; junction bases unmatched: 10. The CDR3 has 15 amino acids. The CDR3 DNA reads as TGTGCCAGCAGCCCCGGACAGGGATTCGGAGAGACCCAGTACTTC. Protein: CASSPGQGFGETQYF.

The gene calls are TRBV9 and TRBJ2-1, with D perhaps matching TRBD1 (5 bases). The germline CDR1 and CDR2 sequences are SGDLS and YYNGEE. V was cut by 4 bases and J by 9 bases, with 14 bases left in between. The CDR3 is 13 residues long. The chain's CDR3 is CASSFQGQGEQFF. CDR3 sequence (DNA): TGTGCCAGCAGCTTTCAGGGTCAGGGTGAGCAGTTCTTC.

V usage is TRBV19 and J usage is TRBJ1-5; possible D gene TRBD1, 5 bases. Trimming left V 2 bases short and J 5 bases short, with 7 bases between. Looked up from germline, CDR1 is LNHDA and CDR2 is SQIVND (reference sequence). The CDR3 contains 13 residues. CDR3 in DNA: TGTGCCAGTAGTATACGGGGGGATCAGCCCCAGCATTTT. It is translated as CASSIRGDQPQHF.

In this sample, this clonotype turned up a few times. V is TRBV28 and J is TRBJ1-5, with TRBD1 matching 7 bases. The trim removed 11 bases at V and 3 bases at J, leaving 4 bases unmatched. The CDR3 has 12 residues. Germline V gene sequence: CDR1 MDHEN, CDR2 SYDVKM. The CDR3 sequence is CACQGDNQPQHF. The CDR3 DNA reads TGTGCCTGCCAGGGGGACAATCAGCCCCAGCATTTT.

In this sample, this clonotype turned up many times. The J gene is TRBJ1-4, the V gene TRBV12-3 or TRBV12-4; the D gene is possibly TRBD1 (6 bases). The CDR3 consists of 14 residues. V lost 4 bases and J 4 bases, leaving 10 bases between the germline ends. The CDR3 protein is CASSSRGVNEKLFF. CDR3 in DNA: TGTGCCAGCAGTTCAAGGGGGGTTAATGAAAAACTGTTTTTT.

This chain joins TRBV6-5 and TRBJ2-7; 11 bases match TRBD1. V dropped 5 bases and J dropped 9; count of bases not matched to a gene: 9. CDR3 length: 14 residues. Germline CDR1 reads MNHEY; CDR2 reads SVGAGI. CDR3 loop: CASSPGQGALGQYF. The CDR3, as DNA: TGTGCCAGCAGTCCCGGACAGGGGGCCCTCGGGCAGTACTTC.

This clonotype was recorded at least ten times. The chain carries TRBV3-1 and TRBJ2-3, with 7 bases matching TRBD2. Germline assignment: CDR1 LGHDT and CDR2 YNNKEL (reference sequence). J was trimmed by 5 bases and V by 4 bases; bases with no gene match: 3. This CDR3 contains 13 residues. The CDR3 coding sequence is TGTGCCAGCAGCCCGGGCGGGAGAGATACGCAGTATTTT. Protein: CASSPGGRDTQYF.

The gene calls are TRBV2 and TRBJ1-5, with D possibly matching TRBD1 (5 bases). This CDR3 has 13 amino acids. Trimming removed 7 bases at V and 4 bases at J, with 11 bases between. CDR1 SNHLY and CDR2 FYNNEI come from the germline V gene. For the CDR3, the DNA is TGTGCCAGCACTCTGGAGGGGAATCAGCCCCAGCATTTT. This gives the protein CASTLEGNQPQHF.

The chain employs TRBV12-3 or TRBV12-4 and TRBJ1-5, with no clear D. The CDR3 loop spans 13 amino acids. V was pared by 2 bases and J by 7 bases, with 9 bases between. The CDR3 nucleotides are TGTGCCAGCAGTTTACGGGGATTGCAGCCCCAGCATTTT. This translates into CASSLRGLQPQHF.

The chain employs TRBV6-1 and TRBJ2-3; 14 bases align to TRBD2. The CDR3 has 20 amino acids. Germline trimming cut 1 base from V and 4 bases from J; bases unmatched to any gene: 13. CDR1 and CDR2 (germline): MNHNS, SASEGT. This CDR3 reads CASSEGGLAGGLTSADTQYF. The DNA for the CDR3 is TGTGCCAGCAGTGAAGGCGGACTAGCGGGAGGACTGACCTCAGCAGATACGCAGTATTTT.

This clonotype came up many times. The genes are TRBV6-5 and TRBJ2-2, with TRBD2 matching over 9 bases. The CDR3 covers 17 residues. V trimming: 6 bases; J trimming: 4 bases; junction bases outside the gene matches: 12. CDR1 and CDR2 (germline): MNHEY, SVGAGI. CDR3 sequence (DNA): TGTGCCAGCAGATTAACCGGGACTAGCAGGGTCACCGGGGAGCTGTTTTTT. This gives the protein CASRLTGTSRVTGELFF.

The table lists this clonotype with many counts. This chain uses TRBV2 with TRBJ1-5, with D unclear. The CDR3 contains 14 residues. Trimming stripped 0 bases from V and 4 bases from J, with 7 bases between. Germline V gives CDR1 SNHLY, CDR2 FYNNEI. CDR3 loop: CASSEAVTNQPQHF. The CDR3, as DNA: TGTGCCAGCAGTGAAGCGGTGACTAATCAGCCCCAGCATTTT.

The chain links TRBV15 to TRBJ2-7; 7 bases agree with TRBD2. This CDR3 region has 14 residues. Germline V gene lookup returns CDR1 LNHNV and CDR2 YYDKDF (reference sequence). V lost 2 bases to trimming and J lost 1 base; unmatched junction nucleotides: 2. In DNA form, the CDR3 reads TGTGCCACCAGCAGACCCGGGAGGTCCTACGAGCAGTACTTC. Protein product: CATSRPGRSYEQYF.

This clonotype is labeled medium-sized. The chain recombines TRBV7-9 with TRBJ2-4; TRBD2 matches 7 bases. This CDR3 spans 17 amino acids. Germline trimming cut 5 bases from V and 3 bases from J; bases unmatched to any gene: 13. The germline V gene has CDR1 SEHNR and CDR2 FQNEAQ (reference sequence). CDR3 bases: TGTGCCAGCAGCGCCGGGACTAACCCGTTTGGCAAAAACATTCAGTACTTC. Protein: CASSAGTNPFGKNIQYF.

In its sample, this clonotype was seen many times. V and J are TRBV4-3 and TRBJ2-1; D may correspond to TRBD1 or TRBD2 (5 bases each). CDR1 LGHNA and CDR2 YSLEER come from the germline V gene. The V end lost 2 bases, the J end lost 2 bases, and 19 bases lay between the germline ends. The CDR3 is 18 amino acids. The CDR3 DNA reads as TGCGCCAGCAGCCAATTACTGCCGGGACCCCGACCCTACAATGAGCAGTTCTTC. Amino acids: CASSQLLPGPRPYNEQFF.

V usage is TRBV6-2 or TRBV6-3 and J usage is TRBJ2-7, with TRBD1 identical over 9 bases. The CDR3 covers 18 residues. Germline V gives CDR1 MNHEY, CDR2 SVGEGT. V shed 2 bases and J 3 bases; nucleotides not matched to a gene: 14. The CDR3 DNA reads as TGTGCCAGCAGTTACGATCCGGTAGGGACAGGGACCCTCTACGAGCAGTACTTC. It specifies CASSYDPVGTGTLYEQYF.

The chain joins TRBV2 to TRBJ2-1; 9 bases agree with TRBD2. V gave up 4 bases and J gave up 4 bases; unmatched junction bases: 5. This CDR3 has 15 amino acids. Germline V gene data show CDR1 as SNHLY and CDR2 as FYNNEI. The CDR3, as DNA: TGTGCCAGCAGTGTGGGACTAGCAGTATACAATGAGCAGTTCTTC. Protein product: CASSVGLAVYNEQFF.

The chain has TRBV20-1 and TRBJ2-2; 11 positions match TRBD2. V was clipped by 2 bases and J by 4 bases; unmatched bases: 6. This CDR3 has 16 amino acids. Germline loops: CDR1 DFQATT, CDR2 SNEGSKA (reference sequence). Written as DNA, the CDR3 is TGCAGTGCTAGACTTATACTAGCGGGAGTCACCGGGGAGCTGTTTTTT. Translating gives CSARLILAGVTGELFF.

Many counts were recorded for this clonotype. V gene TRBV28 combines with J gene TRBJ1-5; TRBD1 might be the D (5 bases). This CDR3 is built from 13 residues. The germline CDR1 and CDR2 sequences are MDHEN and SYDVKM. The V end was cut by 8 bases, the J end by 7 bases, with 15 bases between. CDR3 in DNA: TGTGCCAGCGACGAGGTTGGGGGGCAGCCCCAGCATTTT. Amino acids: CASDEVGGQPQHF. Drawing the rest from reference TRBV28 and TRBJ1-5, the complete variable domain is DVKVTQSSRYLVKRTGEKVFLECVQDMDHENMFWYRQDPGLGLRLIYFSYDVKMKEKGDIPEGYSVSREKKERFSLILESASTNQTSMYLCASDEVGGQPQHFGDGTRLSIL.

This clonotype was counted many times. The CDR3 bases are TGTGCCAGCAGCTTAAGGGCGGGCCGACAAGAGACCCAGTACTTC. Its protein is CASSLRAGRQETQYF. The chain recombines TRBV11-2 with TRBJ2-5, with D tentatively TRBD2 (5 bases). Germline lookup yields CDR1 SGHAT and CDR2 FQNNGV. The CDR3 spans 15 residues. V was cut by 2 bases and J by 2 bases, with 12 bases left in between.

In this sample, this clonotype turned up once. This chain connects TRBV7-2 to TRBJ2-3; the match to TRBD2 covers 13 bases. This CDR3 is 18 amino acids long. In germline, CDR1 is SGHTA, CDR2 FQGNSA. With V trimmed by 4 bases and J by 6 bases, 13 bases remained unmatched. CDR3 DNA: TGTGCCAGCAGCTCCCAACCTCCGGGACTAGCGGGAATGGATACGCAGTATTTT. Amino acid sequence: CASSSQPPGLAGMDTQYF.

This clonotype was detected many times. J is TRBJ2-6 and V is TRBV4-3; no definite D call. The germline V gene encodes CDR1 LGHNA and CDR2 YSLEER. Trimming took 0 bases from V and 0 from J, leaving 9 bases between them. This CDR3 has 17 amino acids. The CDR3 reads CASSQDPQSSGANVLTF. The CDR3 DNA follows: TGCGCCAGCAGCCAAGATCCTCAGAGCTCTGGGGCCAACGTCCTGACTTTC.

In this sample, this clonotype turned up a few times. The rearrangement links TRBV7-2 to TRBJ2-3; 7 bases fit TRBD1. Losses at the gene ends were 3 bases for V and 3 bases for J; bases not matched to a gene: 6. In germline, CDR1 is SGHTA, CDR2 FQGNSA. This CDR3 has 15 amino acids. Here the CDR3 DNA reads TGTGCCAGCAGCTTCCCGACAGGGATAACAGATACGCAGTATTTT. Protein product: CASSFPTGITDTQYF.

Comment on this clonotype: One end of the junction varies from germline; a read error may be responsible. The rearrangement links TRBV3-1 to TRBJ2-7; 13 bases align to TRBD2. The CDR3 is 15 amino acids. Germline V gives CDR1 LGHDT, CDR2 YNNKEL (reference sequence). CDR3 DNA: TGTACCAGCAGCGCAGGACTAGCGGGAGTAGGGGAGCAGTACTTC. It codes for CTSSAGLAGVGEQYF.

V gene TRBV7-2 combines with J gene TRBJ2-7; TRBD1 might be the D (5 bases). The CDR3 length is 13 residues. The germline gives CDR1 SGHTA, CDR2 FQGNSA. The V gene lost 5 bases and the J gene lost 4 bases, with 12 bases spanning the gap. As DNA, the CDR3 is TGTGCCAGCAGCCAAACGCAGGGTTACGAGCAGTACTTC. Its protein product is CASSQTQGYEQYF.

This clonotype was observed many times. The rearrangement joins TRBV25-1 to TRBJ2-3, with D perhaps given as TRBD1 or TRBD2 (6 bases each). Germline CDR1 and CDR2: MGHDK and SYGVNS. V was cut by 5 bases and J by 0 bases, with 9 bases left in between. The CDR3 length is 14 residues. CDR3 sequence: CASSFGGSTDTQYF. The CDR3, as DNA: TGTGCCAGCAGTTTCGGGGGCAGCACAGATACGCAGTATTTT.

This clonotype came up a few times. V gene TRBV29-1 combines with J gene TRBJ2-3; 9 bases fit TRBD2. The germline V gene encodes CDR1 SQVTM and CDR2 ANQGSEA. After removal of 4 bases from V and 3 bases from J, the junction contained 14 bases not matched to a gene. The CDR3 extends over 17 amino acids. The chain's CDR3 is CSVAAQGREGRTDTQYF. CDR3 DNA: TGCAGCGTTGCCGCCCAAGGGCGGGAGGGCCGTACAGATACGCAGTATTTT.